This T cell receptor (beta chain) was recovered during a study of CD8+ T cells in alopecia areata (dated by TCRdb to the late 2010s). With regard to the full study: The treated patients, all with moderate-to-severe alopecia areata, were enrolled in an open-label pilot trial of oral tofacitinib given at 5 to 10 mg twice daily. On the human side, TCRbeta sequencing was run on scalp tissue and on sorted CD4+ and CD8+ peripheral blood T cells from healthy controls and from alopecia areata patients with either patchy or totalis/universalis disease. Tofacitinib-treated patients had biopsies at baseline and at 4 and 24 weeks of treatment, with a later scalp biopsy in several patients. Amplification of TCRbeta CDR3 regions was done by immunoSEQ multiplex PCR using 35 Vbeta forward primers and 13 Jbeta reverse primers. To study T cell clonal expansion in alopecia areata, the researchers applied high-throughput TCRbeta sequencing to both the C3H/HeJ mouse model and human patients. Tofacitinib was administered for 6 to 18 months, and 6 months of follow-up off drug were then conducted to assess delayed response and recurrence. For the treated patients, the SALT score, which quantifies what percentage of scalp surface area is affected, served as the measure of disease severity. RNA came from the PAXgene miRNA kit for fixed scalp, the miRNeasy kit for PBMCs, and the RNeasy kit for mouse skin. Clonality in the scalp was compared among normal scalp (n=4), patchy alopecia areata scalp (n=8), and alopecia totalis/universalis scalp (n=8).

Library prep was done by the immunoSEQ multiplex PCR assay. For TCR sequencing, RNA was extracted from every sample and reverse transcribed into cDNA to serve as template. SuperScript III was used for first-strand cDNA synthesis, primed with a 2:1 mix of oligo-dT and random hexamers. Amplification bias was assessed with a synthetic immune receptor repertoire, and residual bias was removed computationally. The authors' analysis ran thus. Raw reads were preprocessed for error removal, and CDR3 was defined according to IMGT conventions as running from the conserved cysteine to phenylalanine. Clonality was calculated as 1 minus Shannon entropy normalized by log2 of the number of productive unique TCRs. Scalp TCRbeta sequences were cross-referenced with sorted blood CD4 and CD8 repertoires so that the CD4 or CD8 identity of scalp clones could be inferred. This is the immuneACCESS table as TCRdb keeps it, with only in-frame sequences that have V and J called. A part of the clones is gone; compared with another copy, unresolved V genes explain less than half, and the rest is unexplained. D and trimming come from the DNA, and the V and J calls and clone size come from that table. A total of approximately 200,000 clones appear in this sample, about 60% of them only once. The ten largest clones capture roughly 3.3% of the sample.

The sample's time point label is to be understood as: more than three weeks on oral tofacitinib. The sample's treatment or condition label, decoded: oral pan-JAK inhibitor, 5-10 mg twice daily. Lesional scalp punch biopsies and peripheral blood were collected from alopecia areata patients. PBMCs were isolated by density centrifugation and stained for CD3, CD4 and CD8, after which CD4+ and CD8+ T cells were sorted on a FACSAria. Overall study outcomes, separate from this receptor: During tofacitinib treatment, many expanded lesional clones remained in scalp and blood, and this persistence may partly explain relapse after treatment is stopped. Scalp TCR repertoire analysis is complicated because resident alphabeta T cells in normal human skin are also sequenced, whereas mouse skin is dominated by gammadelta T cells. Compared with normal scalp, lesional scalp, particularly in alopecia totalis/universalis, had higher clonality and more expanded CD8+ clones, which suggests antigenic drive. Because the treated cohort was small and had just a single nonresponder, larger studies are needed to establish links between baseline CD8+ expansion and response. Tofacitinib significantly decreased scalp clonality and the number of expanded CD8+ clones among the top 100 scalp clones. Shared TCR sequences between patients were less evident than in mice, which may be partly attributable to HLA diversity in the patient population.

On this clone: What this receptor recognizes is not known. Qualities for individual bases were not recorded, and no much larger clone is one base off.

The source of this sequence is a human donor with alopecia areata. The specimen was CD4+ T cells sorted from blood, collected at week 4, from a patient treated with tofacitinib.

This receptor has the CDR3 CASSPRLILRDRVTVGYTF. The base sequence is TGTGCCAGCTCACCCCGCCTTATTCTGCGGGACAGGGTCACGGTTGGCTACACCTTC. The chain couples TRBV18 to TRBJ1-2, and 9 bases in between align with TRBD1. The CDR3 runs 19 residues from the cysteine to the phenylalanine. Of all the DNA, just the CDR3 is kept, 57 bases in frame from base 1. The germline V and J ends show losses of 3 bases and 7 bases respectively, and no gene match explains 21 bases of the junction. CDR1 is given as KGHSH and CDR2 as LQKENI, both from the germline V gene. The CDR3, completed at both ends by the reference TRBV18 and TRBJ1-2 genes, gives the full variable domain NAGVMQNPRHLVRRRGQEARLRCSPMKGHSHVYWYRQLPEEGLKFMVYLQKENIIDESGMPKERFSAEFPKEGPSILRIQQVVRGDSAAYFCASSPRLILRDRVTVGYTFGSGTRLTVV.